What follows describes a single TCR beta chain. This entry comes from a study of blood T cell repertoires in COVID-19. Across the whole study: T cells, B-cell-depleted T cells, or PBMCs supplied cDNA or gDNA.

CDR3 size: 14 residues. The V end was cut by 5 bases, the J end by 2 bases, with 13 bases between. The germline CDR1 and CDR2 sequences are LNHDA and SQIVND (reference sequence). In the authors' methods: From reference gene primer amplification, estimates of nucleated cell counts were derived. Profiled with immunoSEQ multiplex PCR; TCRdb holds only in-frame clones, not every one. V, J and clone size were drawn from that table, and D and trimming were deduced from the DNA. Counted here are 100,000 to 150,000 clones, about 88% occurring once; the ten biggest clones make up about 3.5%. The chain carries TRBV19 and TRBJ2-7, with TRBD2 as a possible D gene (5 bases). The sequence was collected from a man aged 45-60 years with active COVID-19. The sequencing input was peripheral blood. The CDR3 DNA sequence: TGTGCCAGTAGTCGAACTAGGCAAGCCTACGAGCAGTACTTC. Translating gives CASSRTRQAYEQYF.